The subject of this entry is one T cell receptor beta chain. V lost 3 bases, J lost 0 bases, and 13 bases lay in between. Germline values: CDR1 WSHSY, CDR2 SAAADI. The CDR3 runs 16 residues. This specimen comes from a study of T cell changes during pregnancy in multiple sclerosis. Here immunoSEQ multiplex PCR was the method, and the copy in TCRdb shows in-frame clones only, minus some. The table shows 65,000 to 85,000 clones, with roughly 91% occurring only once. The receptor's source is a female donor with multiple sclerosis, enrolled in a pregnancy study. The source was CD4+ T cells from peripheral blood mononuclear cells, collected after pregnancy. The chain joins TRBV10-2 to TRBJ2-3; D remains unclear. Here the CDR3 DNA reads TGCGCCAGCAGTGAATTCGGGTTGGTGAGCACAGATACGCAGTATTTT. It is translated as CASSEFGLVSTDTQYF.